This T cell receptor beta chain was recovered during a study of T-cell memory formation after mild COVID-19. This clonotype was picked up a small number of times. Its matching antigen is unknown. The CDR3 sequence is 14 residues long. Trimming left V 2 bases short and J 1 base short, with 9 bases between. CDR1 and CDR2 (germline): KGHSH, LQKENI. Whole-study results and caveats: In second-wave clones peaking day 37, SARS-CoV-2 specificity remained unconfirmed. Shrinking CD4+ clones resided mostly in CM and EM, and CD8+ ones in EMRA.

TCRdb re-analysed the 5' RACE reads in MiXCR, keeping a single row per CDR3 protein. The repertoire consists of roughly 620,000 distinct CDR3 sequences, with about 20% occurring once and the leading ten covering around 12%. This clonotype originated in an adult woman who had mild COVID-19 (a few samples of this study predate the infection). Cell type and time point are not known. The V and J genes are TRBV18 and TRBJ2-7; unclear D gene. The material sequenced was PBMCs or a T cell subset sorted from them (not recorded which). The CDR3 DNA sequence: TGTGCCAGCTCACCAAGCCTCGAATCCTACGAGCAGTACTTC. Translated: CASSPSLESYEQYF.